These 19 T cell receptor beta chains share one sample of origin, sequenced in a study of cytomegalovirus exposure and HLA in healthy donors. Amplification used 60 Vbeta primers and 13 Jbeta primers. TCRdb's table, derived via immunoSEQ multiplex PCR, lists solely in-frame clones and lacks some. The sample records 100,000 or so clones, 70% to 80% being singletons. Material: PBMCs. The receptors derive from a female donor in good health and CMV-seropositive.

As regards this clone: A junction end diverges from the germline sequence, so it may reflect a read error. At the DNA level, this CDR3 is encoded by other sequences in the same sample as well. The J gene is TRBJ1-4, the V gene TRBV6-6, with 7 bases lining up with TRBD1. Looked up from germline, CDR1 is MNHNY and CDR2 is SVGAGI (reference sequence). The CDR3 spans 14 residues. Here the CDR3 reads CASSLTGTDEKLFF. In nucleotides, the CDR3 is TGCGCCAGCAGTTTGACAGGGACGGATGAAAAACTGTTTTTT.

This clone came up once. The chain is built from TRBV27 and TRBJ2-3; 7 nucleotides align to TRBD2. The V gene's germline CDR1 is MNHEY and CDR2 SMNVEV (reference sequence). This CDR3 region has 16 residues. V was pared by 2 bases and J by 4 bases, with 9 bases of the junction left unmatched. The CDR3 DNA sequence: TGTGCCAGCAGTTTAAGCGCGGGAGTAAGCGCAGATACGCAGTATTTT. Encoded protein: CASSLSAGVSADTQYF.

Details on this clone: A junction boundary mismatches the germline segment, possibly from a read error. The V call is TRBV30, the J call TRBJ2-5, with a weak D call TRBD1 (5 bases). The CDR3 is 15 residues long. Germline assignment: CDR1 GTSNPN and CDR2 SVGIG (reference sequence). The CDR3 nucleotides read TGTGCCCGGAGCTGGGGTCGGACAACCCAAGAGACCCAGTACTTC. The encoded protein is CARSWGRTTQETQYF.

This chain connects TRBV7-9 to TRBJ1-2; weak D call: TRBD1 (5 bases). In germline, CDR1 is SEHNR, CDR2 FQNEAQ (reference sequence). CDR3 size: 14 residues. V shed 5 bases and J shed 8 bases, with 18 bases lying between them. This chain's CDR3 is CASSIDSRGRGYTF. In DNA, the CDR3 is TGTGCCAGCAGCATCGACAGCCGCGGGAGGGGCTACACCTTC.

This chain connects TRBV4-3 to TRBJ1-4; TRBD1 aligns across 7 bases. V gave up 4 bases and J gave up 4 bases; unmatched junction bases: 9. CDR1 and CDR2 from the germline V gene are LGHNA and YSLEER. CDR3 length equals 16 residues. CDR3 nucleotide sequence: TGCGCCAGCAGCCCAGGAGGGGGCTTCATTAATGAAAAACTGTTTTTT. The encoded protein is CASSPGGGFINEKLFF.

The chain carries TRBV7-2 and TRBJ1-2; no clear D. Looked up from germline, CDR1 is SGHTA and CDR2 is FQGNSA. V lost 2 bases and J 7 bases, leaving 5 bases between the germline ends. The CDR3 runs to 11 residues. DNA of the CDR3: TGTGCCAGCAGCTTACCCGGTGGCTACACCTTC. Encoded protein: CASSLPGGYTF.

This clone counts as medium-sized. Other DNA sequences from this sample encode an identical CDR3 as well. V gene TRBV30 combines with J gene TRBJ1-1; the D gene is possibly TRBD1 (6 bases). This CDR3 is built from 12 residues. Germline values: CDR1 GTSNPN, CDR2 SVGIG (reference sequence). Trimming took off 0 bases at V and 11 bases at J, with 13 bases between the two ends. The DNA of the CDR3 is TGTGCCTGGAGTGTTCTGGGACACAGGGCTTTCTTT. Protein: CAWSVLGHRAFF.

The table lists this clone with a few counts. The CDR3: CASSQVLKLGANVLTF. The CDR3 DNA follows: TGCGCCAGCAGCCAAGTCCTAAAACTCGGGGCCAACGTCCTGACTTTC. The chain joins TRBV4-1 to TRBJ2-6; D ambiguous. The V gene's germline CDR1 is MGHRA and CDR2 YSYEKL. V was clipped by 1 base and J by 4 bases, with 11 bases between them. CDR3 length: 16 residues.

The rearrangement joins TRBV13 to TRBJ2-1, with 9 bases identical to TRBD2. Germline lookup yields CDR1 PRHDT and CDR2 FYEKMQ (reference sequence). Unmatched junction bases numbered 4, after V lost 4 bases and J lost 0 bases. The CDR3 sequence is 16 residues long. The CDR3 spells CASSSSSGNSYNEQFF. CDR3 sequence (DNA): TGTGCCAGCAGCTCGTCTAGCGGGAACTCCTACAATGAGCAGTTCTTC.

This chain uses TRBV7-6 with TRBJ2-3, with D possibly matching TRBD2 (5 bases). V lost 5 bases, J lost 1 base, and 13 bases lay in between. The CDR3 sequence is 15 residues long. In germline, CDR1 is SGHVS, CDR2 FNYEAQ. Here the CDR3 reads CASSPERDGTDTQYF. The CDR3 DNA follows: TGTGCCAGCAGCCCAGAGAGGGATGGCACAGATACGCAGTATTTT.

The sample holds one count of this clone. The chain has TRBV14 and TRBJ2-2; 12 bases map to TRBD2. With 2 bases clipped from V and 5 bases from J, the junction kept 0 bases outside the gene matches. The germline V gene has CDR1 SGHDN and CDR2 FVKESK. CDR3 size: 15 residues. The CDR3 reads CASSQLAGGTGELFF. Written as DNA, the CDR3 is TGTGCCAGCAGCCAACTAGCGGGAGGGACCGGGGAGCTGTTTTTT.

This chain uses TRBV30 with TRBJ2-3, with 15 positions matching TRBD2. With 5 bases clipped from V and 5 bases from J, the junction kept 5 bases outside the gene matches. This CDR3 has 15 residues. Looked up from germline, CDR1 is GTSNPN and CDR2 is SVGIG (reference sequence). CDR3 amino acids: CAWGTSGGPEDTQYF. In DNA, the CDR3 is TGTGCCTGGGGGACTAGCGGGGGGCCGGAAGATACGCAGTATTTT.

The chain recombines TRBV7-4 with TRBJ1-2; 8 bases agree with TRBD1. V lost 5 bases to trimming and J lost 4 bases; unmatched junction nucleotides: 12. Looked up from germline, CDR1 is SGHVT and CDR2 is SQSDAQ. The CDR3 consists of 16 residues. The CDR3 DNA is TGTGCCAGCAGCCGCCTCGACAGGGGACGAATCTATGGCTACACCTTC. Translated, it gives CASSRLDRGRIYGYTF. The full variable domain, completed using reference TRBV7-4 and TRBJ1-2, is GAGVSQSPRYKVAKRGRDVALRCDSISGHVTLYWYRQTLGQGSEVLTYSQSDAQRDKSGRPSGRFSAERPERSVSTLKIQRTEQGDSAVYLCASSRLDRGRIYGYTFGSGTRLTVV.

V and J are TRBV7-9 and TRBJ2-3; D remains ambiguous. This CDR3 region has 12 residues. V gave up 2 bases and J gave up 3 bases, with 3 bases separating them. The V gene's germline CDR1 is SEHNR and CDR2 FQNEAQ (reference sequence). CDR3 residues: CASSLRTDTQYF. CDR3 sequence (DNA): TGTGCCAGCAGCTTACGGACAGATACGCAGTATTTT.

V is TRBV29-1 and J is TRBJ2-7, with TRBD1 matching over 10 bases. With V trimmed by 3 bases and J by 6 bases, 5 bases remained unmatched. The CDR3 spans 13 residues. The germline CDR1 and CDR2 sequences are SQVTM and ANQGSEA. CDR3 nucleotide sequence: TGCAGCGTTGAGGGGGGACAGGGGTCCGAGCAGTACTTC. Translation gives CSVEGGQGSEQYF.

A single count supports this clone. This chain joins TRBV19 and TRBJ1-1; weak D call: TRBD1 (5 bases). This CDR3 is 14 amino acids long. With 6 bases removed from V and 1 base from J, the gap between germline ends came to 12 bases. Germline lookup yields CDR1 LNHDA and CDR2 SQIVND (reference sequence). This chain's CDR3 is CASSPQARNTEAFF. The CDR3 DNA reads as TGTGCCAGTAGCCCACAGGCTAGGAACACTGAAGCTTTCTTT.

The chain is built from TRBV2 and TRBJ2-7; tentative D call: TRBD1 (6 bases). Trimming took 7 bases from V and 2 from J, leaving 15 bases between them. Per the germline V gene, CDR1 is SNHLY and CDR2 is FYNNEI. This CDR3 comprises 14 residues. The CDR3 DNA reads TGTGCCAGCAAAGGGGGTGGGCAGGCCTACGAGCAGTACTTC. Amino acids: CASKGGGQAYEQYF.

This clone was seen a few times. The gene calls are TRBV30 and TRBJ1-5; 8 bases fit TRBD1. This CDR3 spans 14 amino acids. The junction had 9 bases not matched to a gene; V was cut back by 4 bases and J by 7 bases. CDR1 GTSNPN and CDR2 SVGIG come from the germline V gene (reference sequence). The CDR3 DNA is TGTGCCTGGACTACAGGGGGAGGGAGGCAGCCCCAGCATTTT. Its protein is CAWTTGGGRQPQHF. Full variable domain (missing parts from reference TRBV30 and TRBJ1-5): SQTIHQWPATLVQPVGSPLSLECTVEGTSNPNLYWYRQAAGRGLQLLFYSVGIGQISSEVPQNLSASRPQDRQFILSSKKLLLSDSGFYLCAWTTGGGRQPQHFGDGTRLSIL.

This clone was seen a few times. J is TRBJ2-7 and V is TRBV7-9; D possibly corresponds to TRBD1 (7 bases). Trimming cost V 4 bases and J 4 bases, with 14 bases left between them. CDR3 size: 14 residues. Germline-derived CDR1 and CDR2 are SEHNR and FQNEAQ (reference sequence). CDR3 nucleotide sequence: TGTGCCAGCAGCTGGAGGGACAGTGCGTACGAGCAGTACTTC. It specifies CASSWRDSAYEQYF.